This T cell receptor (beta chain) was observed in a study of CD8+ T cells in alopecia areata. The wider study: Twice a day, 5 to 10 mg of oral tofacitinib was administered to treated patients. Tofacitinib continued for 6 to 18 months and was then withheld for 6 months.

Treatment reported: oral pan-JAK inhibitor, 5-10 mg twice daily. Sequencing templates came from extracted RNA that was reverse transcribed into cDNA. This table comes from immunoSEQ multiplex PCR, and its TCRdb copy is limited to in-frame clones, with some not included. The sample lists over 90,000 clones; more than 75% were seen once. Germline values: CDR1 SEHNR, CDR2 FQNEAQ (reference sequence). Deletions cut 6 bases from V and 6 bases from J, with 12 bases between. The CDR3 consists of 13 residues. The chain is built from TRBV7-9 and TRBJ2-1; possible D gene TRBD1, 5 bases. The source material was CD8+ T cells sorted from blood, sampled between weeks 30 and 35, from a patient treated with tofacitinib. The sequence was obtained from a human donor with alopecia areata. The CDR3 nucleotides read TGTGCCAGCAGTACGCAGGGTGGCAATGAGCAGTTCTTC. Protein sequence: CASSTQGGNEQFF.